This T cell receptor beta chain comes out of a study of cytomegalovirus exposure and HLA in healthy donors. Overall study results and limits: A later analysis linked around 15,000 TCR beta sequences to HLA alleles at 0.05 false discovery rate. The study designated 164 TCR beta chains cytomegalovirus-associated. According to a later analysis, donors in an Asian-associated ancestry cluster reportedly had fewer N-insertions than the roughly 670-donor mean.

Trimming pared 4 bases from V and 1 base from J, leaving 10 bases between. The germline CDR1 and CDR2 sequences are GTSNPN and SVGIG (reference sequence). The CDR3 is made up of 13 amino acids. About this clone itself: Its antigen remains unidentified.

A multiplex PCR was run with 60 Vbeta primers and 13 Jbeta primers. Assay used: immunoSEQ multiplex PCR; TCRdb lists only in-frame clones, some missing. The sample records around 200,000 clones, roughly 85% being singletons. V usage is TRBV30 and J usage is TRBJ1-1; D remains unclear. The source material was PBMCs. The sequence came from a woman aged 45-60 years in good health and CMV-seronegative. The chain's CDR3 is CAWNYRGNTEAFF. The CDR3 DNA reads TGTGCCTGGAATTATAGAGGGAACACTGAAGCTTTCTTT.